Listed below are T cell receptor beta chains from one sample, sequenced in a study of PD-1 blockade in classical Hodgkin lymphoma. Using immunoSEQ multiplex PCR, the repertoire was profiled, and TCRdb retains in-frame clones only, with some absent. The sample records 25,000 to 30,000 clones, 89% being singletons. Input material: CD4+ T cells from blood. Receptors were obtained from a human donor with classical Hodgkin lymphoma. Each CDR3 is given with its conserved first and last residue. D genes are given only for firm matches. Where a row states a size, it is once, few, many or the class of an expanded clone; other rows omit it.

J,size,D,V,DNA,CDR3
TRBJ2-5,NA,NA,TRBV5-6,TGTGCCAGCAGCTTATCACCAACAGGGGGGGTAGAGACCCAGTACTTC,CASSLSPTGGVETQYF
TRBJ2-7,NA,TRBD2,TRBV27,TGTGCCAGCAAGGGGCTAGCGGGATTCGGCGAGCAGTACTTC,CASKGLAGFGEQYF
TRBJ2-7,NA,NA,TRBV27,TGTGCCAGCAGTTTCAAGGCAGGGTCTTACGAGCAGTACTTC,CASSFKAGSYEQYF
TRBJ1-5,NA,TRBD1,TRBV7-2,TGTGCCAGCAGCGCGGCCGGGACAGGGGTGAGGCAGCCCCAGCATTTT,CASSAAGTGVRQPQHF
TRBJ1-4,once,TRBD1,TRBV15,TGTGCCACCAGCAGAGGAAACAGGGGCGGTGAAAAACTGTTTTTT,CATSRGNRGGEKLFF
TRBJ2-1,NA,TRBD2,TRBV5-1,TGCGCCAGCAGCAGGACTAGCGGGATTTATGAGCAGTTCTTC,CASSRTSGIYEQFF
TRBJ2-2,NA,NA,TRBV7-7,TGTGCCAGCAGCTTATTAGGAGGGACGAACACCGGGGAGCTGTTTTTT,CASSLLGGTNTGELFF
TRBJ1-5,NA,TRBD1,TRBV29-1,TGCAGCGTTAAGACAGGGGGTAATCAGCCCCAGCATTTT,CSVKTGGNQPQHF
TRBJ2-5,NA,NA,TRBV28,TGTGCCAGCAAACCTCGGGGTTGGTCGGGAAGTGAGACCCAGTACTTC,CASKPRGWSGSETQYF
TRBJ2-7,NA,TRBD2,TRBV2,TGTGCCAGCGTGGGACTAGCGGGAGCCCACGAGCAGTACTTC,CASVGLAGAHEQYF
TRBJ1-1,NA,NA,TRBV2,TGTGCCAGCCTGGAACAGGGCGGTTTAACTGAAGCTTTCTTT,CASLEQGGLTEAFF
TRBJ2-7,NA,NA,TRBV19,TGTGCCAGTAGTCGCGAAGTCGGTGCACCTCCGATGAAGCAGTACTTC,CASSREVGAPPMKQYF
TRBJ1-5,NA,NA,TRBV28,TGTGCCAGCAGTTTTGTAGGGATCGATCAGCCCCAGCATTTT,CASSFVGIDQPQHF
TRBJ1-4,NA,NA,TRBV7-2,TGTGCCAGCAGCTTACAGACGTCAACTAATGAAAAACTGTTTTTT,CASSLQTSTNEKLFF
TRBJ2-7,NA,TRBD1,TRBV5-1,TGCGCCAGCAGCTTGGCCGGGACAGGGGGGGCCTACGAGCAGTACTTC,CASSLAGTGGAYEQYF
TRBJ2-2,NA,NA,TRBV5-4,TGTGCCAGCAGCCCTCCGAGGGGAAACACCGGGGAGCTGTTTTTT,CASSPPRGNTGELFF
TRBJ2-1,NA,NA,TRBV2,TGTGCCAGCAGGGGATACAATGAGCAGTTCTTC,CASRGYNEQFF
TRBJ1-2,NA,TRBD1,TRBV28,TGTGCCAGCAGTTCGACCGGCGCGGGACAGGGGTTTGGCTACACCTTC,CASSSTGAGQGFGYTF
TRBJ2-7,NA,TRBD2,TRBV7-2,TGTGCCAGCAGCTTAGATCGGGGAGGGCATAACGAGCAGTACTTC,CASSLDRGGHNEQYF
TRBJ2-7,NA,NA,TRBV2,TGTGCCAGCAGCTGGGGATCGGGCGAGCAGTACTTC,CASSWGSGEQYF
TRBJ2-7,NA,TRBD2,TRBV9,TGTGCCAGCAGCGTAGGACTAGCGGGCTCAACGTCCTACGAGCAGTACTTC,CASSVGLAGSTSYEQYF
TRBJ2-1,NA,TRBD1,TRBV2,TGTGCCAGCAGTCCGGGACAGGGAGGGTTCTTC,CASSPGQGGFF
TRBJ1-2,NA,TRBD1,TRBV28,TGTGCCAGCGGGGTCCGCCAGGGGGCGCGAGGCTACACCTTC,CASGVRQGARGYTF
TRBJ2-5,NA,TRBD2,TRBV5-1,TGCGCCAGCAGCGGAGGACTAGCGGGAATTGGTGAGACCCAGTACTTC,CASSGGLAGIGETQYF
TRBJ1-2,NA,NA,TRBV6-1,TGTGCGGGGACGGCCGGGACCGGATATGGCTACACCTTC,CAGTAGTGYGYTF
TRBJ1-6,NA,NA,TRBV4-3,TGCGCCAGCAGCCAAGACATCCCCCGGGGGGTAAATTCACCCCTCCACTTT,CASSQDIPRGVNSPLHF
TRBJ1-1,NA,NA,TRBV19,TGTGCCAGTATTAATCAGGGCGGCACTGAAGCTTTCTTT,CASINQGGTEAFF
TRBJ2-3,NA,TRBD1,TRBV5-1,TGCGCCAGCAGCTTACTTGGACAGGGATTCACAGATACGCAGTATTTT,CASSLLGQGFTDTQYF
TRBJ1-5,NA,NA,TRBV2,TGTGCCAGCAGCGAGACGTCAGGGGTTCAGCCCCAGCATTTT,CASSETSGVQPQHF
TRBJ2-3,NA,TRBD2,TRBV27,TGTGCCAGCAGTTTCTCCGGGACTACGGGCACAGATACGCAGTATTTT,CASSFSGTTGTDTQYF
TRBJ2-5,NA,TRBD1,TRBV4-2,TGTGCCAGCAGCCAGGAAGGGACAGGGGCCGCAGAGACCCAGTACTTC,CASSQEGTGAAETQYF
TRBJ2-1,NA,NA,TRBV18,TGTGCCAGCTCACCACTCGACGGTAGGAATACAATCAATGAGCAGTTCTTC,CASSPLDGRNTINEQFF
TRBJ2-7,NA,TRBD2,TRBV6-5,TGTGCCAGCAGGCAGACTAGCGGGCGCTTCTACGAGCAGTACTTC,CASRQTSGRFYEQYF
TRBJ2-5,NA,NA,TRBV1,TGCACCAGCAGCCATCGAGGGGGACGGGAGACCCAGTACTTC,CTSSHRGGRETQYF
TRBJ2-5,NA,NA,TRBV18,TGTGCCAGCTCACCGGGGCCCCAAGAGACCCAGTACTTC,CASSPGPQETQYF
TRBJ1-1,NA,NA,TRBV30,TGTGCCTGGAGAACACAAACAGGGAACACTGAAGCTTTCTTT,CAWRTQTGNTEAFF
TRBJ2-2,NA,NA,TRBV5-1,TGCGCCAGCAGCTTGACCGGGACAAACACCGGGGAGCTGTTTTTT,CASSLTGTNTGELFF